This T cell receptor (beta chain) was found in a study of tissue T cells after allogeneic stem cell transplantation. Broader study findings: Anatomically similar tissues had similar TCR repertoires within each patient.

Profiled with immunoSEQ multiplex PCR; TCRdb holds only in-frame clones, not every one. The sample consists of fewer than 3,000 clones, almost 50% of them appearing once. The sample's time point: mouse harvest day 14 after allogeneic transplant. Mouse grafts combined 10^7 T-cell-depleted bone marrow cells with 10^6 splenic CD5+ T cells. Trimming removed 0 bases from V and 4 bases from J, with 6 bases in between. This CDR3 has 12 residues. Germline CDR1 and CDR2: SGHLS and HYDKME. This clone was seen only a few times. The antigen remains unidentified. The genes are named according to mouse. The CDR3 goes on 1 residue after the read ends, and that part is filled in from the germline J gene.

What was sequenced was gut tissue. The chain recombines TRBV12-2 with TRBJ2-7, with D possibly TRBD1 on 6 matching bases. This TCR derives from a female BALB/c mouse given C57BL/6 T cells with graft-versus-host disease after an allogeneic hematopoietic cell transplant. The CDR3 bases that were read are TGTGCCAGCTCTCTCAGGGGGTATGAACAGTAC. Protein sequence: CASSLRGYEQY. The CDR3 in its entirety is CASSLRGYEQYF.